This T cell receptor beta chain was recovered during a study of CDR3 diversity in severe acne. One entry per CDR3 protein, called by TCRdb with MiXCR from the PCR reads. The sample consists of more than 85,000 distinct CDR3 sequences, more than 45% of them appearing once. In germline, CDR1 is MNHNS, CDR2 SASEGT. The CDR3 is 16 residues long. V trimming: 4 bases; J trimming: 0 bases; junction bases outside the gene matches: 0. J is TRBJ2-6 and V is TRBV6-1; 10 bases are a match to TRBD2. Sequencing input: blood. The sequence was collected from a male donor with acne. CDR3 sequence: CASSGTSGSGANVLTF. DNA for the CDR3: TGTGCCAGCAGTGGGACTAGCGGCTCTGGGGCCAACGTCCTGACTTTC.